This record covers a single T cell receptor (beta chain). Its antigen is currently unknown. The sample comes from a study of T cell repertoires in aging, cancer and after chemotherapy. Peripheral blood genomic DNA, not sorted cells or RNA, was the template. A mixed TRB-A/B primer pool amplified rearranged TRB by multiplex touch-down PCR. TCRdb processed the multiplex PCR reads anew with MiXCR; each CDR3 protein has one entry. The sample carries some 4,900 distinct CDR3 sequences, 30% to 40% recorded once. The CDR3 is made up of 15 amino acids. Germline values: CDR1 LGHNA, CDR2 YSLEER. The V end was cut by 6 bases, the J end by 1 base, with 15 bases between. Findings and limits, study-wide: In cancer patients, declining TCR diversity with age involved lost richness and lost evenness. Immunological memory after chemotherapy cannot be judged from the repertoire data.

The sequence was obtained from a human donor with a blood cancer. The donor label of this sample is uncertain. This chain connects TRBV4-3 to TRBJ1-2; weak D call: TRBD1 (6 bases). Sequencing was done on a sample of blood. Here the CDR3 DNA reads TGCGCCAGCAGACGGGACACAAGTATTAACTATGGCTACACCTTC. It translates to CASRRDTSINYGYTF.